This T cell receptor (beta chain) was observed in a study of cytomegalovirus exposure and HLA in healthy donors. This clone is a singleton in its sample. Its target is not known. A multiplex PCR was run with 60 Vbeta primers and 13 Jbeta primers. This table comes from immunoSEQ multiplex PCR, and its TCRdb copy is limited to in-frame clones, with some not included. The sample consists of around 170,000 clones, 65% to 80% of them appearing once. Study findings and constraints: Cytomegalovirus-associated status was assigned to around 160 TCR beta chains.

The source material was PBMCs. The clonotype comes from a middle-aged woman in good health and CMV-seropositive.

The CDR3 DNA sequence: TGTGCCACCAGCAGAGGGGGGGGTTTGGTTCATGAGCAGTTCTTC. This codes for CATSRGGGLVHEQFF. The V and J genes are TRBV15 and TRBJ2-1; TRBD2 matches at 7 bases. Germline V gives CDR1 LNHNV, CDR2 YYDKDF (reference sequence). CDR3 size: 15 residues. V was clipped by 1 base and J by 8 bases; unmatched bases: 8.